This T cell receptor beta chain was identified during a study of cytomegalovirus exposure and HLA in healthy donors. Study-wide findings and caveats: The study found most TCR sequences rare, yet found some public TCRs in many donors. Some TCR beta chains (roughly 160 of them) were listed as cytomegalovirus-associated.

Clones were sequenced by immunoSEQ multiplex PCR, and TCRdb holds only the in-frame ones, with some missing. The sample records a few hundred thousand clones, around 88% being singletons. This CDR3 spans 11 amino acids. Germline loops: CDR1 DFQATT, CDR2 SNEGSKA (reference sequence). A note on this clone: The antigen remains unidentified. An end of the junction does not agree with germline; a read error may underlie this.

The sequencing input was PBMCs. This sequence was found in a woman in her late teens or twenties in good health and CMV-seronegative. V and J are TRBV20-1 and TRBJ1-2; 9 bases align to TRBD1. The CDR3 loop is CSAMGQGPSNF. The CDR3, as DNA: TGCAGTGCTATGGGACAGGGACCTAGTAACTTC.